A selection of T cell receptor beta chains follows, all from one sample in a study of CD4+ T cells in melanoma. Here immunoSEQ multiplex PCR was the method, and the copy in TCRdb shows in-frame clones only, minus some. The repertoire holds some 15,000 clones, with 63% as singletons. The sequenced sample was cells from a culture (not recorded whether cultured in vitro). These receptors all come from a human donor with melanoma. Each CDR3 is given with its conserved first and last residue. Each record gives: CDR3 DNA, CDR3 protein, D gene, V gene, J gene, clone size. D genes are given only for firm matches. Size tells how often a clone was seen (once, few, many) or the class of an expanded clone, and some rows leave it out.

TGTGCCAGCAGCCAGCCGGGACTAGCGGGGGGAAGAGATACGCAGTATTTT,CASSQPGLAGGRDTQYF,TRBD2,TRBV5-8,TRBJ2-3,few
TGTGCCAGCAGTGAAGTTAGGGGCACCTCTGAAGCTTTCTTT,CASSEVRGTSEAFF,-,TRBV6-1,TRBJ1-1,few
TGTGCCACCAGCAGAGGGCGGACTAGCGGGGAAGGGGATGAGCAGTTCTTC,CATSRGRTSGEGDEQFF,TRBD2,TRBV15,TRBJ2-1,once
TGTGCCTGGAAGAACACCCTAAGCACAGATACGCAGTATTTT,CAWKNTLSTDTQYF,-,TRBV30,TRBJ2-3,-
TGTGCCAGCAGCTCCGGGGGTAGCGGGGGCTACGAGCAGTACTTC,CASSSGGSGGYEQYF,TRBD2,TRBV9,TRBJ2-7,-
TGCGCCAGCAGTTACCGTCTTTCGTACCAAGAGACCCAGTACTTC,CASSYRLSYQETQYF,-,TRBV5-1,TRBJ2-5,-
TGCGCCAGCGGGTGGGGACAGGGTAAAACAATGAACACTGAAGCTTTCTTT,CASGWGQGKTMNTEAFF,TRBD1,TRBV10-2,TRBJ1-1,-
TGTGCCAGCAGCCAGGGGGCGACTGGGTCCTATAATTCACCCCTCCACTTT,CASSQGATGSYNSPLHF,-,TRBV4-2,TRBJ1-6,few
TGTGCCAGCAGCTTGGTTACAGGGGATGAGCAGTTCTTC,CASSLVTGDEQFF,TRBD1,TRBV5-4,TRBJ2-1,-
TGTGCCAGCTCACCAGGCTCTAGCGGGGGGCAAGAGACCCAGTACTTC,CASSPGSSGGQETQYF,TRBD2,TRBV18,TRBJ2-5,-
TGTGCCAGCACGGTTCCGGGGGCCAATGAGCAGTTCTTC,CASTVPGANEQFF,-,TRBV6-5,TRBJ2-1,-
TGTGCCAGCAGTTTAAGGCTATATGGCTACACCTTC,CASSLRLYGYTF,-,TRBV28,TRBJ1-2,-
TGTGCCAGCAGCTTACCTCCGGCTATCTACGAGCAGTACTTC,CASSLPPAIYEQYF,-,TRBV11-2,TRBJ2-7,-
TGTGCCAGTAGTAGACAATCCGGGGAGCTGTTTTTT,CASSRQSGELFF,-,TRBV19,TRBJ2-2,-
TGTGCCAGCTCACCCCGGACTAGCGGGGAAGAGACCCAGTACTTC,CASSPRTSGEETQYF,TRBD2,TRBV18,TRBJ2-5,-
TGTGCCAGCAGCTTACAGGGTGGGATCTCTGGAAACACCATATATTTT,CASSLQGGISGNTIYF,-,TRBV7-3,TRBJ1-3,-
TGTGCCAGCAGTGCTACCGGGACAGGGAGATTAGGGAATCAGCCCCAGCATTTT,CASSATGTGRLGNQPQHF,TRBD1,TRBV2,TRBJ1-5,-
TGTGCCAGCAGCTTCACCGGGGAGGAGAACACCTTC,CASSFTGEENTF,-,TRBV11-2,TRBJ1-2,-
TGCGCCAGCAGTGAAGGGGGCCCCTTATATTCACCCCTCCACTTT,CASSEGGPLYSPLHF,TRBD1,TRBV10-2,TRBJ1-6,-
TGCGCCAGCAGCTTGGGGACAAAATCCGGGATTCAGTACTTC,CASSLGTKSGIQYF,-,TRBV5-1,TRBJ2-4,once
TGTGCCAGCAGCTGGGACAGAGGAGAGACCCAGTACTTC,CASSWDRGETQYF,TRBD1,TRBV5-6,TRBJ2-5,-
TGTGCCAGCAGGAGACAGGGAGGGGACACCATATATTTT,CASRRQGGDTIYF,TRBD1,TRBV6-1,TRBJ1-3,-
TGTGCCAGCAGTGTCTGGGGGGATGGCTACACCTTC,CASSVWGDGYTF,-,TRBV6-4,TRBJ1-2,-
TGTGCCAGTAGTAGACAGGGGCGGCGGGATGAGCAGTTCTTC,CASSRQGRRDEQFF,TRBD1,TRBV19,TRBJ2-1,-
TGTGCCAGCAGCTTGTCCTTGGCAGATGGCTACACCTTC,CASSLSLADGYTF,-,TRBV4-2,TRBJ1-2,-
TGTGCCAGCAGTTCCATAACGGGGGAAAAACTGTTTTTT,CASSSITGEKLFF,-,TRBV6-1,TRBJ1-4,once
TGTGCCAGCAGCTTAGCGGCCGGGTACAATGAGCAGTTCTTC,CASSLAAGYNEQFF,-,TRBV7-6,TRBJ2-1,-
TGTGCCAGCTCATTCAAGTGGGGACAACTATCAACTAATGAAAAACTGTTTTTT,CASSFKWGQLSTNEKLFF,-,TRBV18,TRBJ1-4,-
TGTGCCAGCAGCTTGGACAGTAGGAACACTGAAGCTTTCTTT,CASSLDSRNTEAFF,-,TRBV7-2,TRBJ1-1,-
TGTGCCACCAGCGCCCGGGACAGTAATTCACCCCTCCACTTT,CATSARDSNSPLHF,TRBD1,TRBV15,TRBJ1-6,few
TGTGCCAGCAGCTTGGTCTACAGGGGACTCAATTCACCCCTCCACTTT,CASSLVYRGLNSPLHF,TRBD1,TRBV11-2,TRBJ1-6,few
TGCGCCAGCAGCTTGGGATTTGGTAGCGGGGCCTTGGATGAGCAGTTCTTC,CASSLGFGSGALDEQFF,TRBD2,TRBV5-1,TRBJ2-1,-
TGTGCCAGCGTGGAGGTAACCTCTCAGCCCCAGCATTTT,CASVEVTSQPQHF,-,TRBV6-5,TRBJ1-5,-
TGCGCCAGCAGGCTCAATAGCGGGGGCTATGAGCAGTTCTTC,CASRLNSGGYEQFF,TRBD2,TRBV5-1,TRBJ2-1,-
TGTGCCAGCAGCTTGACAGGGGGGGCGGACAATGAGCAGTTCTTC,CASSLTGGADNEQFF,TRBD1,TRBV7-3,TRBJ2-1,-
TGTGCCAGCTCCTCAAGAGTGTCCGATGAGCAGTTCTTC,CASSSRVSDEQFF,-,TRBV18,TRBJ2-1,-
TGTGCCACCAGCAGAGCGGAGGGGTACGGGGATCAGCCCCAGCATTTT,CATSRAEGYGDQPQHF,-,TRBV15,TRBJ1-5,-
TGTGCCAGCAGGGCCCACCCCGAGGACGGGGTGTACTTC,CASRAHPEDGVYF,-,TRBV2,TRBJ2-7,once
TGTGCCTGGATTGGGTCGGGGGGGTACAATGAGCAGTTCTTC,CAWIGSGGYNEQFF,TRBD2,TRBV30,TRBJ2-1,-
TGTGCCAGCAGCTCCCCGGACAGAGGGACTGAAGCTTTCTTT,CASSSPDRGTEAFF,-,TRBV11-2,TRBJ1-1,-
TGTGCCAGCAGTTTATTCGGCAGGGGGCTCGATCAGCCCCAGCATTTT,CASSLFGRGLDQPQHF,TRBD1,TRBV27,TRBJ1-5,-
TGTGCCATCAGTGCCGGGACTAGCGGGGGGGCAGGTGAGCAGTTCTTC,CAISAGTSGGAGEQFF,TRBD2,TRBV10-3,TRBJ2-1,-
TGTGCCAGTAGTGCGCACACCTCTGGGGCCAACGTCCTGACTTTC,CASSAHTSGANVLTF,-,TRBV19,TRBJ2-6,-
TGTGCCAGCAGCTTCCAACAGGGGGTTCAGTACTTC,CASSFQQGVQYF,TRBD1,TRBV5-5,TRBJ2-7,-
TGTGCCAGCAGCTTAGTCCCCGAGTACCAAGAGACCCAGTACTTC,CASSLVPEYQETQYF,-,TRBV7-2,TRBJ2-5,-
TGTGCCAGCTCCCCCCCAAGTAACACTGAAGCTTTCTTT,CASSPPSNTEAFF,-,TRBV28,TRBJ1-1,-
TGTGCCACCCGGGACTTTAAAGATACGCAGTATTTT,CATRDFKDTQYF,-,TRBV6-1,TRBJ2-3,-
TGCAGCGGCGGGCCGGGCCCCGGGGGCACTGAAGCTTTCTTT,CSGGPGPGGTEAFF,-,TRBV29-1,TRBJ1-1,-